This T cell receptor (beta chain) appears in the sequencing data of a study of vaccination effects on CD4 cells after COVID-19. As for the study in general: Participants received two doses of either the BNT162b2 or mRNA-1273 vaccine. Study-wide results and caveats: Healthy vaccinees' vaccine-induced clones included only 1 of 255 cross-reacting with common cold coronaviruses. In the late period after vaccination, infection- and vaccine-induced clones contracted markedly.

The CDR3 is made up of 14 amino acids. CDR1 is SGHTA, CDR2 FQGTGA, per germline. J lost 0 bases, V lost 5 bases, and 0 bases had no gene match. Libraries were prepared by immunoSEQ multiplex PCR; TCRdb keeps only in-frame clonotypes and omits some of them. The table includes some 52,000 clones, approximately 75% detected once. Antigen-specific CD4+ T cells were expanded (with viral peptide pools) by the ViraFEST assay ahead of sequencing. Researchers isolated CD4+ T cells once 9 to 11 days of culture had elapsed. All vaccine recipients tested negative for nucleocapsid antibodies and had never contracted SARS-CoV-2 infection. The researchers cultured some 2.1 million PBMC per well with approximately 10 IU/ml IL-2 and approximately 9.3 ug/ml peptides. To note about this clone: Its cognate antigen is unknown.

The source was CD4+ T cells from PBMCs cultured with HCoV-OC43 spike peptides, collected before COVID-19 vaccination. The subset here: HCoV-OC43 spike overlapping peptide pool stimulation. This clonotype was sampled from a human donor who received a COVID-19 vaccine. The chain has TRBV7-3 and TRBJ2-2; 7 nucleotides match TRBD2. In nucleotides, the CDR3 is TGTGCCAGCAGCCGGGGGGCGAACACCGGGGAGCTGTTTTTT. Translation: CASSRGANTGELFF.